This T cell receptor (beta chain) appears in the sequencing data of a study of T cell responses to AZD1222 COVID-19 vaccine. Sequenced by immunoSEQ multiplex PCR; TCRdb stores in-frame clones only, minus some. The table lists about 120,000 clones, more than 85% of them singletons. Worth noting for this clone: Its matching antigen is unknown.

Broader study findings: Vaccine-related CD4 TCRs covered spike, predominating at 160-218 and 743-854. Among spike-specific TCRs, nearly half reportedly target unmutated variant regions. Increased Spike-specific TCR breadth and depth were observed after two AZD1222 doses.

Second doses that came at about 4 or about 12 weeks were put together. The CDR3 covers 14 residues. Trimming removed 4 bases at V and 0 bases at J, with 8 bases between. Germline CDR1 SGHTA, CDR2 FQGNSA. The chain recombines TRBV7-2 with TRBJ2-3; no clear D. The receptor's source is an adult who received the AZD1222 COVID-19 vaccine. The specimen comprised peripheral blood, sampled 28 days after the second AZD1222 dose. CDR3 nucleotide sequence: TGTGCCAGCAGCTCGACTGCTAGCACAGATACGCAGTATTTT. This gives the protein CASSSTASTDTQYF.